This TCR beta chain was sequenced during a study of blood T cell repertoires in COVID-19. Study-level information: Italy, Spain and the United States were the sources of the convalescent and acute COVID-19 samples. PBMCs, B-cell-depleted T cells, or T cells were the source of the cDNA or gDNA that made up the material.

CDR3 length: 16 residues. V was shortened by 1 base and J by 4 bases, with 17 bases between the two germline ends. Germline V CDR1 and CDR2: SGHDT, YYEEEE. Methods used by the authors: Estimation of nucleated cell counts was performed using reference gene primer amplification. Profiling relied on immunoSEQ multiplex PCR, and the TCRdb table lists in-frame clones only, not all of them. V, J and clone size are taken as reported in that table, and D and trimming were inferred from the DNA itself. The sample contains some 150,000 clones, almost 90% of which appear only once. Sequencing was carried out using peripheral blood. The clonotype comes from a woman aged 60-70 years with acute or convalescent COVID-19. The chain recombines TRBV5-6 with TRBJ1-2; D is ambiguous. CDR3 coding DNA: TGTGCCAGCAGCTTGTTTAGCAGGACGGGAAGCTATGGCTACACCTTC. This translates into CASSLFSRTGSYGYTF.